Shown below are 27 T cell receptor beta chains from a single sample sequenced in a study of T cells in Graves' hyperthyroidism and ophthalmopathy. Researchers took RNA transcripts and amplified the TCR beta CDR3 regions from them. With the HTBI primer set, the TCR CDR3 went through a first round of RT-PCR. TCRdb re-derived calls from the multiplex PCR reads in MiXCR, one entry per CDR3 protein. In the table there are a few hundred thousand distinct CDR3 sequences, 14% of which are singletons. The sample was blood. The source is a middle-aged woman with Graves' hyperthyroidism.

The table lists this clonotype with many counts. The chain joins TRBV6-2 or TRBV6-3 to TRBJ1-2; no firm D call. CDR3 length: 15 residues. The germline CDR1 and CDR2 sequences are MNHEY and SVGEGT. The V end lost 5 bases, the J end lost 4 bases, and 17 bases lay between the germline ends. As DNA, the CDR3 is TGTGCCAGCAGTAAAACGGGAGCTGCTGGCTATGGCTACACCTTC. It specifies CASSKTGAAGYGYTF.

The chain combines TRBV20-1 with TRBJ2-7; weak D call: TRBD1 (5 bases). Germline V gene sequence: CDR1 DFQATT, CDR2 SNEGSKA (reference sequence). The CDR3 length is 11 residues. CDR3 amino acids: CKAGQTYEQYF. In DNA, the CDR3 is TGCAAGGCAGGGCAGACCTACGAGCAGTACTTC.

The genes are TRBV10-3 and TRBJ2-6, with TRBD1 matching over 7 bases. V lost 4 bases and J lost 4; bases outside the gene matches: 10. Germline-derived CDR1 and CDR2 are ENHRY and SYGVKD. This CDR3 comprises 17 residues. As DNA, the CDR3 is TGTGCCATCAGTGGTGGGACAGTCCTCGACGGGGCCAACGTCCTGACTTTC. Translated, it gives CAISGGTVLDGANVLTF.

This clonotype has a handful of counts. The junction departs from the called germline gene at one end, perhaps through a read error. V is TRBV5-1 and J is TRBJ1-1; D is ambiguous. Germline loops: CDR1 SGHRS, CDR2 YFSETQ. The CDR3 extends over 13 amino acids. CDR3 amino acids: CASNLTQNTEAFF. CDR3 coding DNA: TGCGCCAGCAACTTGACACAGAACACTGAAGCTTTCTTT.

There are many counts of this clonotype. The V gene is TRBV28, the J gene TRBJ1-1; 9 nucleotides align to TRBD1. CDR3 length: 14 amino acids. CDR1 is MDHEN, CDR2 SYDVKM, per germline. With V trimmed by 6 bases and J by 0 bases, 2 bases remained unmatched. The chain's CDR3 is CASRGTGMNTEAFF. For the CDR3, the DNA is TGTGCCAGCAGGGGGACAGGGATGAACACTGAAGCTTTCTTT.

A note on this clonotype: Given a much more abundant clone one base away, this may be a read error. The genes are TRBV2 and TRBJ1-5; a weak D match, TRBD1 (5 bases). The germline V gene has CDR1 SNHLY and CDR2 FYNNEI. V dropped 5 bases and J dropped 5 bases, with 16 bases sitting between them. The CDR3 consists of 15 residues. In DNA form, the CDR3 reads TGTGCCAGCAGTAGGGGCACGCGGAAGGATCAGCCCCAGCATTTT. It codes for CASSRGTRKDQPQHF.

In this sample, this clonotype turned up many times. This chain joins TRBV11-3 and TRBJ2-1, with D possibly matching TRBD2 (7 bases). CDR3 length: 15 residues. The V end lost 5 bases, the J end lost 11 bases, and 22 bases lay between the germline ends. The germline V gene has CDR1 SGHNT and CDR2 YENEEA. The CDR3 here is CASSLIAGASLKQFF. In DNA form, the CDR3 reads TGTGCCAGCAGCCTAATCGCGGGGGCGAGCCTTAAGCAGTTCTTC.

This clonotype was picked up many times. The rearrangement uses TRBV5-1 and TRBJ2-1, with TRBD2 identical over 14 bases. The CDR3 has 15 amino acids. The germline V gene encodes CDR1 SGHRS and CDR2 YFSETQ. J was trimmed by 7 bases and V by 0 bases; bases with no gene match: 0. In DNA form, the CDR3 reads TGCGCCAGCAGCTTGGGGACTAGCGGGAGGAATGAGCAGTTCTTC. This gives the protein CASSLGTSGRNEQFF.

This clonotype showed up just a few times. V and J are TRBV2 and TRBJ2-7, with a tentative D call TRBD1 (5 bases). CDR3 length: 13 amino acids. Germline CDR1 and CDR2: SNHLY and FYNNEI. V was clipped by 6 bases and J by 3 bases, with 12 bases between them. The CDR3 coding sequence is TGTGCCAGCAGGGTCGACCAGGGCTACGAGCAGTACTTC. Amino acids: CASRVDQGYEQYF.

This clonotype was recorded a few times. The rearrangement uses TRBV5-1 and TRBJ2-3; weak D call: TRBD1 (6 bases). Germline CDR1 SGHRS, CDR2 YFSETQ. This CDR3 has 14 amino acids. V was trimmed by 6 bases and J by 2 bases, leaving 13 bases between them. The CDR3 sequence: CASNRDTSTDTQYF. The DNA of the CDR3 is TGCGCCAGCAATAGGGACACCTCCACAGATACGCAGTATTTT.

This clonotype came up many times. The chain joins TRBV10-3 to TRBJ2-5; TRBD2 is a possible D gene (5 bases). The V and J ends lost 9 bases and 5 bases respectively, with 19 bases between them. The germline gives CDR1 ENHRY, CDR2 SYGVKD. The CDR3 contains 14 residues. CDR3 amino acids: CAMSSLRETETQYF. The CDR3 region has the DNA TGTGCCATGTCCTCTCTCCGGGAAACGGAGACCCAGTACTTC.

In this sample, this clonotype turned up many times. The V call is TRBV27, the J call TRBJ2-7, with TRBD1 as a possible D gene (6 bases). The CDR3 length is 14 residues. Germline assignment: CDR1 MNHEY and CDR2 SMNVEV (reference sequence). The V end lost 6 bases, the J end lost 3 bases, and 15 bases lay between the germline ends. This chain's CDR3 is CASRKDSGNYEQYF. The CDR3 bases are TGTGCCAGCAGAAAGGACAGTGGCAACTACGAGCAGTACTTC.

This clonotype was detected only a few times. This chain joins TRBV2 and TRBJ2-7, with 10 bases matching TRBD2. Germline V lookup: CDR1 SNHLY, CDR2 FYNNEI. This CDR3 is built from 15 residues. The junction had 8 bases not matched to a gene; V was cut back by 5 bases and J by 4 bases. The CDR3, as DNA: TGTGCCAGCAGTCAAATGGCTAGCGGGAGTTACGAGCAGTACTTC. Its protein is CASSQMASGSYEQYF.

This clonotype occurred many times. The chain couples TRBV20-1 to TRBJ2-7; D may be TRBD2 (6 bases). CDR1 is DFQATT, CDR2 SNEGSKA, per germline (reference sequence). This CDR3 spans 15 amino acids. The V and J ends lost 0 bases and 6 bases respectively, with 18 bases between them. For the CDR3, the DNA is TGCAGTGCTAGAGATCAGGAGCGGGCTTCCCCCGAGCAGTACTTC. It yields the protein CSARDQERASPEQYF.

Only a few counts were recorded for this clonotype. The chain uses TRBV7-3 and TRBJ2-7; 8 nucleotides agree with TRBD1. The germline CDR1 and CDR2 sequences are SGHTA and FQGTGA. This CDR3 spans 13 amino acids. The V and J ends lost 4 bases and 2 bases, in that order; junction bases with no gene match: 1. The CDR3 loop reads CASSWGQAYEQYF. The CDR3 DNA reads as TGTGCCAGCAGCTGGGGACAGGCCTACGAGCAGTACTTC. Using reference TRBV7-3 and TRBJ2-7 for the parts outside the CDR3, the full variable domain is GAGVSQTPSNKVTEKGKYVELRCDPISGHTALYWYRQSLGQGPEFLIYFQGTGAADDSGLPNDRFFAVRPEGSVSTLKIQRTERGDSAVYLCASSWGQAYEQYFGPGTRLTVT.

Comment on this clonotype: Germline and junction disagree at one end, which may indicate a read error. V gene TRBV5-1 combines with J gene TRBJ2-7; 7 nucleotides agree with TRBD2. The germline V gene has CDR1 SGHRS and CDR2 YFSETQ. The CDR3 contains 13 residues. CDR3 sequence: CAGSLAGVNEQYF. The DNA of the CDR3 is TGCGCCGGCAGCTTGGCGGGAGTAAACGAGCAGTACTTC.

This sequence joins TRBV24-1 and TRBJ1-5; D is uncertain. Germline-derived CDR1 and CDR2 are KGHDR and SFDVKD. This CDR3 has 13 amino acids. V was shortened by 4 bases and J by 0 bases, with 3 bases between the two germline ends. The chain's CDR3 is CATSEDSNQPQHF. The CDR3, as DNA: TGTGCCACCAGTGAAGATAGCAATCAGCCCCAGCATTTT.

This clonotype was detected ten times or more. The chain has TRBV27 and TRBJ2-4, with TRBD2 matching over 8 bases. This CDR3 spans 17 amino acids. The junction had 10 bases not matched to a gene; V was cut back by 3 bases and J by 3 bases. The germline V gene has CDR1 MNHEY and CDR2 SMNVEV (reference sequence). This CDR3 is CASSFQVAGGVKNIQYF. The CDR3, as DNA: TGTGCCAGCAGTTTTCAGGTGGCGGGAGGTGTCAAAAACATTCAGTACTTC.

The chain uses TRBV10-3 and TRBJ2-7; 8 nucleotides agree with TRBD1. The germline gives CDR1 ENHRY, CDR2 SYGVKD. Trimming removed 8 bases from V and 3 bases from J; junction bases left unmatched: 9. The CDR3 is made up of 14 amino acids. CDR3 sequence (DNA): TGTGCCATCCGTCCAGGGGGCGAAATCTACGAGCAGTACTTC. This sequence encodes CAIRPGGEIYEQYF.

The chain uses TRBV30 and TRBJ2-3, with TRBD2 matching 8 bases. The CDR3 extends over 14 amino acids. Germline lookup yields CDR1 GTSNPN and CDR2 SVGIG (reference sequence). The junction had 5 bases not matched to a gene; V was cut back by 1 base and J by 5 bases. Here the CDR3 DNA reads TGTGCCTGGAGTGAAGGACTAGCTGAAGATACGCAGTATTTT. Translation gives CAWSEGLAEDTQYF.

The rearrangement links TRBV5-6 to TRBJ2-5; 9 nucleotides align to TRBD1. Unmatched junction bases numbered 11, after V lost 0 bases and J lost 5 bases. Germline assignment: CDR1 SGHDT and CDR2 YYEEEE. The CDR3 is 17 amino acids. The CDR3 loop is CASSLVGTGCDRETQYF. In nucleotides, the CDR3 is TGTGCCAGCAGCTTGGTTGGGACAGGGTGTGATCGGGAGACCCAGTACTTC.

This clonotype showed up many times. The chain has TRBV29-1 and TRBJ2-1, with TRBD2 matching over 16 bases. The CDR3 sequence is 21 residues long. Germline lookup yields CDR1 SQVTM and CDR2 ANQGSEA. The V gene end was trimmed by 0 bases and the J gene end by 7 bases; junction bases not matched to a gene: 18. CDR3 in DNA: TGCAGCGTTGAAGAGGCGGGGACTAGCGGGAGGGAAGATTACAAAATGAATGAGCAGTTCTTC. Its protein is CSVEEAGTSGREDYKMNEQFF.

There are a few counts of this clonotype. The V and J genes are TRBV12-3 or TRBV12-4 and TRBJ2-5; 13 bases line up with TRBD2. CDR3 length equals 19 residues. V trimming: 2 bases; J trimming: 2 bases; junction bases outside the gene matches: 11. CDR3 sequence (DNA): TGTGCCAGCAGTTTAAAGTATGGACTAGCGGGAGCCCGGCAAGAGACCCAGTACTTC. Translated, it gives CASSLKYGLAGARQETQYF.

This clonotype was seen at least ten times. The genes are TRBV28 and TRBJ2-2, with 7 nucleotides matching TRBD1. Germline trimming cut 6 bases from V and 7 bases from J; bases unmatched to any gene: 8. The CDR3 has 14 residues. CDR1 is MDHEN and CDR2 is SYDVKM in the germline V gene. CDR3 sequence: CASRRQGLSGELFF. In DNA form, the CDR3 reads TGTGCCAGCAGAAGACAGGGATTGAGCGGGGAGCTGTTTTTT.

This clonotype has just a few counts. The chain links TRBV6-1 to TRBJ1-1; D possibly corresponds to TRBD1 (5 bases). CDR3 length equals 15 residues. With 6 bases removed from V and 1 base from J, the gap between germline ends came to 15 bases. Looked up from germline, CDR1 is MNHNS and CDR2 is SASEGT. Here the CDR3 DNA reads TGTGCCAGCAGGGCATTTGCGGGGGAGAACACTGAAGCTTTCTTT. This codes for CASRAFAGENTEAFF.

This clonotype has only a few counts. The chain recombines TRBV7-9 with TRBJ2-7; D gene uncertain. From germline, CDR1 is SEHNR and CDR2 FQNEAQ (reference sequence). The germline V and J ends were trimmed by 3 bases and 6 bases, with 9 bases remaining between them. The CDR3 runs 12 residues. The CDR3 reads CASSFTVFEQYF. The CDR3 DNA is TGTGCCAGCAGCTTTACAGTCTTCGAGCAGTACTTC.

This clonotype was counted many times. The chain carries TRBV9 and TRBJ2-1, with 9 bases identical to TRBD2. This CDR3 has 15 residues. The trim removed 4 bases at V and 10 bases at J, leaving 12 bases unmatched. Germline loops: CDR1 SGDLS, CDR2 YYNGEE. CDR3 region: CASSSGAGGPEEQFF. DNA for the CDR3: TGTGCCAGCAGCTCTGGGGCGGGAGGGCCCGAGGAGCAGTTCTTC.